The rows below give T cell receptor beta chains drawn from one sample of a study of beta chain features in type 1 diabetes. The repertoire was sequenced with immunoSEQ multiplex PCR; TCRdb's copy has only in-frame clones and lacks some. Of more than 300,000 clones in the sample, around an eighth were seen once. Source material: naive CD4+ T cells from blood. The receptors come from a man between 18 and 35 years old in good health. Each CDR3 is given with its conserved first and last residue. The D gene is left open where the match is weak. Only part of the rows carry a size: once, few, many, or a class if the clone is expanded.

J gene: TRBJ2-3; V gene: TRBV4-2; clone size: .; D gene: TRBD1; CDR3 protein: CASSRGQGGSADTQYF; CDR3 DNA: TGTGCCAGCAGCCGAGGACAGGGGGGATCGGCAGATACGCAGTATTTT
J gene: TRBJ2-3; V gene: TRBV5-1; clone size: few; D gene: TRBD2; CDR3 protein: CASRRLADTDTQYF; CDR3 DNA: TGCGCCAGCAGACGACTAGCGGACACAGATACGCAGTATTTT
J gene: TRBJ2-1; V gene: TRBV27; clone size: few; D gene: .; CDR3 protein: CASSIYGGGGEQFF; CDR3 DNA: TGTGCCAGCAGCATATACGGAGGTGGAGGTGAGCAGTTCTTC
J gene: TRBJ1-5; V gene: TRBV19; clone size: .; D gene: TRBD1; CDR3 protein: CASMMGGGQAYQPQHF; CDR3 DNA: TGTGCCAGTATGATGGGTGGGGGACAGGCATATCAGCCCCAGCATTTT
J gene: TRBJ1-1; V gene: TRBV5-1; clone size: few; D gene: TRBD1; CDR3 protein: CASSDPGQGSEAFF; CDR3 DNA: TGCGCCAGCAGCGACCCCGGACAGGGATCTGAAGCTTTCTTT
J gene: TRBJ2-7; V gene: TRBV5-1; clone size: few; D gene: .; CDR3 protein: CASSIGTAALYEQYF; CDR3 DNA: TGCGCCAGCAGCATAGGGACTGCTGCCCTATACGAGCAGTACTTC
J gene: TRBJ1-1; V gene: TRBV5-1; clone size: .; D gene: .; CDR3 protein: CASSSLDRNTEAFF; CDR3 DNA: TGCGCCAGCAGCTCCTTGGACAGGAACACTGAAGCTTTCTTT
J gene: TRBJ1-4; V gene: TRBV7-6; clone size: few; D gene: .; CDR3 protein: CASTFVGSEKLFF; CDR3 DNA: TGTGCCAGCACCTTCGTAGGGAGCGAAAAACTGTTTTTT
J gene: TRBJ2-5; V gene: TRBV15; clone size: .; D gene: TRBD1; CDR3 protein: CATSRDRGQETQYF; CDR3 DNA: TGTGCCACCAGCAGGGACAGGGGGCAAGAGACCCAGTACTTC
J gene: TRBJ2-1; V gene: TRBV14; clone size: .; D gene: TRBD1; CDR3 protein: CASSPPGQHNEQFF; CDR3 DNA: TGTGCCAGCAGCCCTCCGGGACAGCACAATGAGCAGTTCTTC
J gene: TRBJ2-3; V gene: TRBV9; clone size: .; D gene: TRBD2; CDR3 protein: CASSGNLAVGYTQYF; CDR3 DNA: TGTGCCAGCAGCGGAAACCTAGCGGTTGGCTATACGCAGTATTTT
J gene: TRBJ2-2; V gene: TRBV5-1; clone size: .; D gene: .; CDR3 protein: CASSLGIVTGGPGELFF; CDR3 DNA: TGCGCCAGCAGCTTGGGGATCGTGACAGGCGGCCCCGGGGAGCTGTTTTTT
J gene: TRBJ2-5; V gene: TRBV11-2; clone size: few; D gene: .; CDR3 protein: CASSLGWRETQYF; CDR3 DNA: TGTGCCAGCAGCTTAGGGTGGCGGGAGACCCAGTACTTC
J gene: TRBJ1-2; V gene: TRBV5-1; clone size: .; D gene: .; CDR3 protein: CASSPSGVANYGYTF; CDR3 DNA: TGCGCCAGCAGCCCGTCGGGGGTCGCTAACTATGGCTACACCTTC
J gene: TRBJ2-3; V gene: TRBV4-2; clone size: .; D gene: .; CDR3 protein: CASSQDKAGQGVADTQYF; CDR3 DNA: TGTGCCAGCAGCCAAGATAAAGCCGGCCAGGGTGTCGCAGATACGCAGTATTTT
J gene: TRBJ2-5; V gene: TRBV6-6; clone size: .; D gene: .; CDR3 protein: CASSYNTGLKTQYF; CDR3 DNA: TGTGCCAGCAGTTACAATACGGGGTTAAAGACCCAGTACTTC
J gene: TRBJ2-2; V gene: TRBV7-9; clone size: few; D gene: .; CDR3 protein: CASSHRTDTGELFF; CDR3 DNA: TGTGCCAGCAGCCACCGGACAGACACCGGGGAGCTGTTTTTT
J gene: TRBJ1-1; V gene: TRBV14; clone size: few; D gene: .; CDR3 protein: CASSQYSLEAFF; CDR3 DNA: TGTGCCAGCAGCCAATACAGCCTTGAAGCTTTCTTT
J gene: TRBJ2-3; V gene: TRBV7-9; clone size: few; D gene: TRBD1; CDR3 protein: CASILRREGQGADTQYF; CDR3 DNA: TGTGCCAGCATCCTACGGCGAGAAGGGCAGGGGGCTGATACGCAGTATTTT
J gene: TRBJ2-2; V gene: TRBV5-1; clone size: .; D gene: .; CDR3 protein: CASSFLRGPAGELFF; CDR3 DNA: TGCGCCAGCAGCTTCCTGCGGGGACCAGCCGGGGAGCTGTTTTTT